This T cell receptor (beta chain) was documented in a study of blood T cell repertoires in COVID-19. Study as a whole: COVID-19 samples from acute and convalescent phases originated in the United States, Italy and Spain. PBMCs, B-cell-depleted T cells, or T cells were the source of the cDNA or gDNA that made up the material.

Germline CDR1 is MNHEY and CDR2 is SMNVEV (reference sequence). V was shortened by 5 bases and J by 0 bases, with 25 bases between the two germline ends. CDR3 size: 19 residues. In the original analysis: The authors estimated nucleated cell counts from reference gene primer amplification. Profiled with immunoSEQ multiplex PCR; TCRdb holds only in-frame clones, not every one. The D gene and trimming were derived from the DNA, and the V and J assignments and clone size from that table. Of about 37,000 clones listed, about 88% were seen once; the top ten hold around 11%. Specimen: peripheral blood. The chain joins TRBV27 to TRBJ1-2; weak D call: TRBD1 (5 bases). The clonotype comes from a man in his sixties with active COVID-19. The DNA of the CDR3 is TGTGCCAGCAGTCACGGAGGGCCAGGGCCAACGGGAGCTAACTATGGCTACACCTTC. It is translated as CASSHGGPGPTGANYGYTF.